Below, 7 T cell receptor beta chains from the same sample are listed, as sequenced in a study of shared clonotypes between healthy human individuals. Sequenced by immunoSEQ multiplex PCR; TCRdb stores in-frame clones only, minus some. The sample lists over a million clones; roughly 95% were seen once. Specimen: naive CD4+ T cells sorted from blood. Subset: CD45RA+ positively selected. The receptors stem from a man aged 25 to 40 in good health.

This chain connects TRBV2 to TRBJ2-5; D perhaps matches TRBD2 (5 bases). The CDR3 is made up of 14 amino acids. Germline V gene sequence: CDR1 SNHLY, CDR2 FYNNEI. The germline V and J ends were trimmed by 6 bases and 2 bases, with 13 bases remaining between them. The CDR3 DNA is TGTGCCAGCAGACTCCGACTACCTCAAGAGACCCAGTACTTC. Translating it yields CASRLRLPQETQYF.

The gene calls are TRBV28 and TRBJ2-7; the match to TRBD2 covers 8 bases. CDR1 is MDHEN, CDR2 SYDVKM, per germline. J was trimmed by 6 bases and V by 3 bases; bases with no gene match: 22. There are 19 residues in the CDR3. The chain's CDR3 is CASSFHIQDVAGSRGEQYF. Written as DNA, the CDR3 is TGTGCCAGCAGTTTTCATATACAGGACGTAGCGGGGAGCAGGGGCGAGCAGTACTTC.

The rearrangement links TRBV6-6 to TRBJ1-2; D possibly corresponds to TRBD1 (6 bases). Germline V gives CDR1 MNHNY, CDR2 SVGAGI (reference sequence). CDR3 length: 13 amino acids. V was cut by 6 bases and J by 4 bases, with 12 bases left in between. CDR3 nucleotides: TGTGCCAGCAGCCGGGGACACTTCTATGGCTACACCTTC. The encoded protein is CASSRGHFYGYTF.

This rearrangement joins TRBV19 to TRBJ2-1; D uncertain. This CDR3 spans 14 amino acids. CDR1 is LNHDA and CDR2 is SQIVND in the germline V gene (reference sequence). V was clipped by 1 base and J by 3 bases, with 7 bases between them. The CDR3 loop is CASSIGADYNEQFF. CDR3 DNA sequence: TGTGCCAGTAGTATAGGGGCGGACTACAATGAGCAGTTCTTC.

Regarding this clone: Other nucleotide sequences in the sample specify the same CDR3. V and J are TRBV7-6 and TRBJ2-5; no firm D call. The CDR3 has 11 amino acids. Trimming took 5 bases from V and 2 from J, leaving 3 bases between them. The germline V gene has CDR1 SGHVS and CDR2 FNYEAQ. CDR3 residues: CASSPQETQYF. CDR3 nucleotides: TGTGCCAGCAGCCCTCAAGAGACCCAGTACTTC.

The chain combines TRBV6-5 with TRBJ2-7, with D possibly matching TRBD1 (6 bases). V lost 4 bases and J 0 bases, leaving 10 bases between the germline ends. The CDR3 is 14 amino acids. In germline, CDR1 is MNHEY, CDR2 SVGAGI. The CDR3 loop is CASSFRQDSYEQYF. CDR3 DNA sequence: TGTGCCAGCAGTTTCCGACAGGACTCCTACGAGCAGTACTTC.

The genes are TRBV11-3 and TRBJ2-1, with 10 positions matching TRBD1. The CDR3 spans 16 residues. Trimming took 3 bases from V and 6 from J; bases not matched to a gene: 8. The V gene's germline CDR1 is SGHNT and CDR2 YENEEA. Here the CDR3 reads CASSLLPGQGSNEQFF. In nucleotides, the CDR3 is TGTGCCAGCAGCTTGTTACCGGGACAGGGGAGCAATGAGCAGTTCTTC.